This TCR beta chain is drawn from a study of blood T cell repertoires in COVID-19. Study-level information: Specimens from acute and convalescent COVID-19 originated in the United States, Italy and Spain.

TCRdb keeps only in-frame clones here, not all; method: immunoSEQ multiplex PCR. The table lists around 260,000 clones, 65% to 90% of them singletons. This CDR3 region has 11 residues. The ends were cut back, 6 bases at V and 7 bases at J, with 9 bases in the middle. This sequence originates from a man aged 25-40 years with active or convalescent COVID-19. The chain links TRBV12-3 or TRBV12-4 to TRBJ1-1; D gene unclear. The sequencing sample was made of peripheral blood. CDR3 bases: TGTGCCAGCAGCCTTAGTCGTGAAGCTTTCTTT. It codes for CASSLSREAFF.